These T cell receptor beta chains were read from a single sample in a study of blood T cell repertoires in COVID-19. Using immunoSEQ multiplex PCR, the repertoire was profiled, and TCRdb retains in-frame clones only, with some absent. The repertoire holds 200,000 or so clones, with 88% as singletons. The sequenced sample was PBMCs or T cells enriched from blood (not recorded which). The source of these receptors is a woman aged 25 to 39 who had recovered from COVID-19. Each CDR3 is given with its conserved first and last residue. The D gene is left open where the match is weak.

TRBJ2-1	-	TRBV13	CASSLLGGGYNEQFF
TRBJ1-6	TRBD1	TRBV19	CASSPSGTVNSPLHF
TRBJ1-1	TRBD1	TRBV6-5	CASSRSGTANTEAFF
TRBJ2-7	TRBD2	TRBV5-4	CASSNPGTSGGYEQYF
TRBJ1-5	-	TRBV7-8	CASSLRQFTYSNQPQHF
TRBJ1-6	-	TRBV3-1/TRBV3-2	CASSQDTGTPHLHF
TRBJ1-6	-	TRBV7-8	CASSLNRWGVNSPLHF
TRBJ2-7	TRBD2	TRBV27	CASMRGTTYEQYF
TRBJ2-7	-	TRBV5-6	CASSSVWRGTTYEQYF
TRBJ2-1	-	TRBV6-5	CASSYLGSEQFF
TRBJ1-2	TRBD1	TRBV4-1	CASSPSPGQLYGYTF
TRBJ2-3	TRBD2	TRBV29-1	CSVESGGADTQYF
TRBJ1-3	TRBD1	TRBV19	CASSNTGGYGNTIYF
TRBJ1-2	TRBD1	TRBV11-2	CASSVGQGAYGYTF
TRBJ1-5	TRBD1	TRBV19	CASSPGTGGNQPQHF
TRBJ1-5	TRBD1	TRBV12-3/TRBV12-4	CASSPTGQPQHF
TRBJ2-5	TRBD2	TRBV9	CASSVGAGGNQETQYF
TRBJ2-7	TRBD1	TRBV5-1	CASSRQGPLRDEQYF
TRBJ2-1	-	TRBV11-3	CASSLPGRNEQFF
TRBJ1-2	TRBD1	TRBV5-1	CASSLAPTGYYGYTF
TRBJ2-3	-	TRBV18	CASSPPASGGTGDTQYF
TRBJ1-4	-	TRBV18	CASSPGTGEKLFF
TRBJ2-7	TRBD1	TRBV28	CAIPEPGQGDHEQYF
TRBJ1-3	-	TRBV19	CASSIGSRLPSGNTIYF
TRBJ1-2	TRBD1	TRBV9	CASSVGLGTEGNYGYTF
TRBJ1-3	-	TRBV28	CASSRLRVDGNTIYF
TRBJ2-2	TRBD1	TRBV5-1	CASSLGGQATGELFF
TRBJ1-1	-	TRBV4-1	CASSHTQGQNTEAFF
TRBJ1-2	-	TRBV18	CASSLAKDSATGYTF
TRBJ1-2	-	TRBV9	CASKGQYGYTF
TRBJ2-1	-	TRBV10-3	CAISERPVLRLNEQFF
TRBJ2-3	TRBD2	TRBV15	CATSAGGVGDTQYF
TRBJ1-2	TRBD1	TRBV10-3	CAISEGDSYGYTF
TRBJ2-7	-	TRBV7-9	CASQKGGTYEQYF
TRBJ2-7	TRBD1	TRBV25-1	CASREGYTGADEQYF
TRBJ1-6	-	TRBV19	CASSVQGSNSPLHF
TRBJ2-2	-	TRBV27	CASSLAGGWGGELFF
TRBJ2-7	TRBD1	TRBV7-9	CASSLGQGRDEQYF
TRBJ2-3	TRBD2	TRBV7-6	CASSLVGGSDTQYF
TRBJ2-5	TRBD2	TRBV2	CASRGGTSGGQETQYF
TRBJ2-5	TRBD2	TRBV3-1/TRBV3-2	CASSQIAGDPPETQYF
TRBJ1-5	-	TRBV11-2	CASSRISGGNQPQHF
TRBJ2-1	TRBD2	TRBV5-4	CASTLGRGDNEQFF
TRBJ1-1	TRBD1	TRBV5-1	CASSVQGLNTEAFF
TRBJ1-4	-	TRBV4-1	CASSQVTSTSAGEKLFF
TRBJ1-5	-	TRBV27	CASSSRFTESNQPQHF
TRBJ2-1	TRBD2	TRBV5-1	CASRSAGLGTYNEQFF
TRBJ1-2	-	TRBV5-5	CASRSQGAEGYTF
TRBJ2-1	TRBD1	TRBV7-9	CASSHGQGISNEQFF
TRBJ2-7	TRBD2	TRBV3-1/TRBV3-2	CASSQQAGEQYF
TRBJ1-2	TRBD1	TRBV7-3	CASSLMPGQGFSGYTF
TRBJ2-2	TRBD1	TRBV12-3/TRBV12-4	CASSLTGNGELFF
TRBJ2-7	TRBD1	TRBV19	CASSPRTGDEQYF
TRBJ2-3	TRBD1	TRBV18	CASSMDRAADTQYF
TRBJ1-5	-	TRBV29-1	CSVGEGDNQPQHF
TRBJ1-2	TRBD1	TRBV7-8	CASSLDRVIDGYTF
TRBJ2-2	-	TRBV12-3/TRBV12-4	CATKTSGTGELFF